The T cell receptor beta chain described here comes from a study of T cells in Graves' hyperthyroidism and ophthalmopathy. Whole-study findings and limits: The model anticipated ophthalmopathy a median about six months pre-onset.

The study included ophthalmopathy patients with Clinical Activity Score at least 3, NOSPECS grade at least 4 and duration under 3 months. Ten or more counts support this clonotype. Its antigen is currently unknown. Researchers amplified the TCR beta CDR3 regions from RNA transcripts. The HTBI set primed first-round TCR CDR3 RT-PCR. In TCRdb, the multiplex PCR reads were re-called with MiXCR into one record per CDR3 protein. The table records roughly 350,000 distinct CDR3 sequences, about 14% of them present only once. V was trimmed by 3 bases and J by 4 bases, leaving 12 bases between them. Germline lookup yields CDR1 KGHSH and CDR2 LQKENI. This CDR3 contains 14 residues.

The J gene is TRBJ1-1, the V gene TRBV18; the D gene is possibly TRBD1 (5 bases). Sequencing was carried out using blood. This TCR came from a woman younger than 45 with Graves' ophthalmopathy. This chain's CDR3 is CASSPPQGTTEAFF. The DNA of the CDR3 is TGTGCCAGCTCACCCCCGCAGGGCACCACTGAAGCTTTCTTT.